This T cell receptor beta chain was profiled in a study of blood T cells in healthy people across ages. Looking at the study overall: About one barcoded beta molecule was captured per two T cells (by template switching). Whole-study results and caveats: The study lacked donor CMV status, which possibly confounded expanded clonotype changes. Per-million-T-cell TCR beta diversity fell roughly linearly with age.

About this clonotype itself: Its antigen is unidentified.

Total RNA, at least 5 micrograms per sample, was extracted from PBMCs. Combining a sample-barcoded 5' primer with a J-beta primer mix, a second PCR ran for roughly 6 to 12 cycles. TCRdb reprocessed the 5' RACE reads with MiXCR, giving one entry per CDR3 protein. The data contain about 640,000 distinct CDR3 sequences, around three fifths of them singletons. CDR3 size: 16 residues. V lost 4 bases and J lost 5; bases outside the gene matches: 10. The germline gives CDR1 MGHRA, CDR2 YSYEKL. This sequence was found in a man between 60 and 75 years old in good health. Sequencing input: blood. This chain joins TRBV4-1 and TRBJ2-3, with TRBD1 matching 9 bases. This CDR3 is CASSRGQGTPRDTQYF. For the CDR3, the DNA is TGCGCCAGCAGCCGTGGACAGGGGACGCCTCGAGATACGCAGTATTTT.